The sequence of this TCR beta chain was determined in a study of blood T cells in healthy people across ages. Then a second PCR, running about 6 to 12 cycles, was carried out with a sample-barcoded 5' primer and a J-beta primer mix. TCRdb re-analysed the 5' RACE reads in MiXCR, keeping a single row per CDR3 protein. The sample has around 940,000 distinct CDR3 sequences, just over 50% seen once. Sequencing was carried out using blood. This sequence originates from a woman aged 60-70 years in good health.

The CDR3 is CATMTSGSYNEQFF. The CDR3 DNA sequence: TGTGCCACCATGACTAGCGGTTCCTACAATGAGCAGTTCTTC. The rearrangement uses TRBV24-1 and TRBJ2-1; 9 bases are a match to TRBD2. With V trimmed by 8 bases and J by 1 base, 2 bases remained unmatched. The CDR3 loop spans 14 amino acids. Looked up from germline, CDR1 is KGHDR and CDR2 is SFDVKD.